This T cell receptor (beta chain) was sequenced for a study of blood T cell repertoires in COVID-19. Turning to the study itself: Samples came from the United States, Italy and Spain, spanning acute and convalescent COVID-19. Sources were T cells, B-cell-depleted T cells, or PBMCs; the material itself was cDNA or gDNA.

In the authors' workflow: Amplified reference gene primers provided the basis for estimating nucleated cell counts. Assay used: immunoSEQ multiplex PCR; TCRdb lists only in-frame clones, some missing. That table gives V, J and clone size, and the DNA gave D and trimming. This sample carries 250,000 to 350,000 clones, more than 75% of them seen once, and the ten largest clones take less than 9.5%. The germline CDR1 and CDR2 sequences are SGHAT and FQDESV (reference sequence). V was clipped by 2 bases and J by 8 bases, with 16 bases between them. This CDR3 contains 15 residues. The chain recombines TRBV11-1 with TRBJ2-1; perhaps TRBD2 as D (5 bases). The TCR comes from a woman between 45 and 60 years old who had recovered from COVID-19. The sample was peripheral blood. CDR3 residues: CASSLLSGRAYEQFF. The CDR3 coding sequence is TGTGCCAGCAGCTTATTGTCGGGAAGGGCCTATGAGCAGTTCTTC.